The clone carrying this TCR beta chain has at least ten counts. Antigen specificity is unknown. These data are taken from a study of T-cell reconstitution after alpha-beta-depleted transplantation in children. Study-wide points: Several hundred expanded graft clones reportedly supplied alpha-beta T cells about two months after transplant.

For TCRbeta, the library was prepared with unique molecular identifiers. Via MiXCR, TCRdb re-called the PCR reads, giving one row per CDR3 protein. Here the sample spans roughly 670,000 distinct CDR3 sequences, roughly 13% being singletons. Germline CDR1 DFQATT, CDR2 SNEGSKA (reference sequence). This CDR3 spans 14 amino acids. The germline V and J ends were trimmed by 6 bases and 2 bases, with 15 bases remaining between them. The TCR was taken from a girl aged 2-10 years with congenital amegakaryocytic thrombocytopenia, due to receive a stem cell transplant. The J gene is TRBJ2-3, the V gene TRBV20-1; TRBD2 is a possible D gene (5 bases). The sequences come from PBMCs, collected before TCRalphabeta/CD19-depleted stem cell transplant. The CDR3 DNA follows: TGCAGTGCCGAGGGTGGGCGGAACACAGATACGCAGTATTTT. This sequence encodes CSAEGGRNTDTQYF.